Listed below are T cell receptor beta chains from one sample, sequenced in a study of T-cell reconstitution after alpha-beta-depleted transplantation in children. TCRdb used MiXCR to reprocess the PCR reads, holding one entry per CDR3 protein. The sample has some 500,000 distinct CDR3 sequences; around 19% are singletons. The sample was PBMCs from the stem cell graft donor, taken from the stem cell graft. All receptors derive from a human donor who donated a stem cell graft to a child with acute lymphoblastic leukemia. The CDR3 runs from the conserved cysteine through the conserved F or W. D genes are given only for firm matches. A row's size may be missing; if present it is once, few, many or a size class.

D	V	J	size	DNA	CDR3
.	TRBV19	TRBJ1-2	.	TGTGCCAGTCAGCCAGCATTCGGGGGCTCCCGCTATGGCTACACCTTC	CASQPAFGGSRYGYTF
TRBD2	TRBV5-1	TRBJ2-3	few	TGCGCCAGCAGCAAGGGACTAGCGGATGCCACAGATACGCAGTATTTT	CASSKGLADATDTQYF
.	TRBV5-1	TRBJ2-6	.	TGCGCCAGCAGCTTGGATGGGGGTCCAGGGGCCAACGTCCTGACTTTC	CASSLDGGPGANVLTF
.	TRBV11-2	TRBJ2-1	few	TGTGCCAGCAGCTTAGCTCCTGAGCAGTTCTTC	CASSLAPEQFF
.	TRBV9	TRBJ1-5	many	TGTGCCAGCAGCCGGGGACTCAATCAGCCCCAGCATTTT	CASSRGLNQPQHF
.	TRBV12-3/TRBV12-4	TRBJ2-6	.	TGTGCCAGCAGGCCCGGGACGGGGGCCAACGTCCTGACTTTC	CASRPGTGANVLTF
.	TRBV7-3	TRBJ2-1	few	TGTGCCAGCAGCTTAGAAGGGAGACTCTTTTACAATGAGCAGTTCTTC	CASSLEGRLFYNEQFF
.	TRBV21-1	TRBJ1-2	.	TGTGCCAGCAGCAAAAGGGGGACAGGGAATGGCTACACCTTC	CASSKRGTGNGYTF
.	TRBV6-5	TRBJ2-1	.	TGTGCCAGCAGTTACGGGCGGTGGGACAATGAGCAGTTCTTC	CASSYGRWDNEQFF
.	TRBV3-1	TRBJ2-1	few	TGTGCCAGCAGCCAAGCCGTCGGACTACCAAGCTCCTACAATGAGCAGTTCTTC	CASSQAVGLPSSYNEQFF
TRBD2	TRBV5-1	TRBJ2-2	.	TGCGCCAGCAGTCTCCTTCTAGCGGGAGCTCGAAACACCGGGGAGCTGTTTTTT	CASSLLLAGARNTGELFF
TRBD1	TRBV3-1	TRBJ1-5	.	TGTGCCAGCAGCATAGGACAGGTCCAGCCCCAGCATTTT	CASSIGQVQPQHF
TRBD2	TRBV5-1	TRBJ2-1	few	TGCGCCAGCAGCTTGTATAGCGGGAGTCTGAGGGACAATGAGCAGTTCTTC	CASSLYSGSLRDNEQFF
TRBD1	TRBV20-1	TRBJ2-7	.	TGCAGTGCTTGTGGGACAGATTCCTACGAGCAGTACTTC	CSACGTDSYEQYF
.	TRBV29-1	TRBJ2-7	.	TGCAGCGTTGAAGAAGGGGTAAACTACGAGCAGTACTTC	CSVEEGVNYEQYF
.	TRBV12-5	TRBJ1-5	.	TGTGCTAGTGGCCCTGCCCACTTTTTT	CASGPAHFF
.	TRBV20-1	TRBJ2-3	.	TGCAGTGCTAGGGGATATGGGACTCGAAGCACAGATACGCAGTATTTT	CSARGYGTRSTDTQYF
TRBD2	TRBV27	TRBJ2-1	few	TGTGCCAGCAGTTTATATGGTTACAGACTAGCGGGCCCGAAAGGCAATGAGCAGTTCTTC	CASSLYGYRLAGPKGNEQFF
.	TRBV12-3/TRBV12-4	TRBJ2-6	few	TGTGCCAGCAGGTCTAACAGGGACGCTGGGGCCAACGTCCTGACTTTC	CASRSNRDAGANVLTF
.	TRBV27	TRBJ2-7	.	TGTGCCGGCAGTTGGGTACGGGCTGGGTACGAGCAGTACTTC	CAGSWVRAGYEQYF
.	TRBV11-2	TRBJ1-1	few	TGTGCCAGCAGCTTGGAGCGCTCTGAAGCTTTCTTT	CASSLERSEAFF
.	TRBV20-1	TRBJ2-1	few	TGCAGTGCTAGAGCTAGGGAATGGCCCTACAATGAGCAGTTCTTC	CSARAREWPYNEQFF
TRBD2	TRBV11-2	TRBJ2-7	few	TGTGCCAGCAGCCACGGGACTAGCGGGCGACGCTACGAGCAGTACTTC	CASSHGTSGRRYEQYF
.	TRBV7-9	TRBJ1-1	few	TGTGCCAGCAGCTCGCTTATTGGGGACACTGAAGCTTTCTTT	CASSSLIGDTEAFF
.	TRBV14	TRBJ2-5	few	TGTGCCAGCAGCCAAGGGCGTTGGGCCTTAGGGGAGACCCAGTACTTC	CASSQGRWALGETQYF
TRBD2	TRBV7-3	TRBJ2-1	.	TGTGCCAGCAGCTTTATAGCGGGAGGAGGCGACAATGAGCAGTTCTTC	CASSFIAGGGDNEQFF
.	TRBV5-1	TRBJ2-7	.	TGCGCCAGCAGCCTCGACGGACCTTCCTACGAGCAGTACTTC	CASSLDGPSYEQYF
TRBD1	TRBV20-1	TRBJ2-1	few	TGCAGTGCGCCGGGACAGGGTCGTTGGGATGAGCAGTTCTTC	CSAPGQGRWDEQFF
.	TRBV5-1	TRBJ2-7	many	TGCGCCAGCAGCTTGAGCCTAGCGAGCGGCTACGAGCAGTACTTC	CASSLSLASGYEQYF
TRBD1	TRBV29-1	TRBJ1-2	few	TGCAGCGTTGATGAAGAGGACAGGGGACCTGGCTACACCTTC	CSVDEEDRGPGYTF
.	TRBV5-1	TRBJ2-7	.	TGCGCCAGCAGCTTGGGAAGCAGTTTCCGCTCCTACGAGCAGTACTTC	CASSLGSSFRSYEQYF
.	TRBV6-4	TRBJ1-6	few	TGTGCCATCCTCAGGGTCTCCTATAATTCACCCCTCCACTTT	CAILRVSYNSPLHF
TRBD2	TRBV2	TRBJ2-1	.	TGTGCCAGCAATAAAGGACTAGCGGGATTTCCCTCCTACAATGAGCAGTTCTTC	CASNKGLAGFPSYNEQFF
.	TRBV5-1	TRBJ2-1	few	TGCGCCAGCAGCTCAGAGACTAGCTACAATGAGCAGTTCTTC	CASSSETSYNEQFF
TRBD1	TRBV14	TRBJ2-2	.	TGTGCCAGCAGCCAAGTGTCAGGGACAGCCGCCGGGGAGCTGTTTTTT	CASSQVSGTAAGELFF
.	TRBV20-1	TRBJ2-7	few	TGCAGTGCTAGAGATTTGGGGCTAGCGTCCTACGAGCAGTACTTC	CSARDLGLASYEQYF
.	TRBV18	TRBJ1-2	.	TGTGCCAGCTCACCATCCGGGGACGGCTATGGCTACACCTTC	CASSPSGDGYGYTF
.	TRBV3-1	TRBJ2-7	.	TGTGCCAGCAGGAGTAACAGGGACGACTACGAGCAGTACTTC	CASRSNRDDYEQYF
.	TRBV5-1	TRBJ1-2	few	TGCGCCAGCAGCTTAAGGAACTACGGTGGCTACACCTTC	CASSLRNYGGYTF
.	TRBV10-3	TRBJ2-5	.	TGTGCCATCAGTGATAGGCACCTCCAAGAGACCCAGTACTTC	CAISDRHLQETQYF
TRBD2	TRBV27	TRBJ2-5	medium-sized	TGTGCCAGCAGTTCTCGGCGGGAGGGCCGTGAGACCCAGTACTTC	CASSSRREGRETQYF
.	TRBV6-5	TRBJ1-4	few	TGTGCCAGCAGTTACGGTCTCGGGAGCGGTATTAATGAAAAACTGTTTTTT	CASSYGLGSGINEKLFF
TRBD2	TRBV24-1	TRBJ2-3	few	TGTGCCACGTCCGGGGCGGGAGGATCCTTTAGCACAGATACGCAGTATTTT	CATSGAGGSFSTDTQYF
TRBD2	TRBV11-3	TRBJ2-1	few	TGTGCCAGCAGCTCCCCTACCGGGAGGAACAATGAGCAGTTCTTC	CASSSPTGRNNEQFF
TRBD2	TRBV9	TRBJ2-3	few	TGTGCCAGCAGCGTAGCTACGAGGGTAGCGGGAGGGCCAGATACGCAGTATTTT	CASSVATRVAGGPDTQYF
.	TRBV7-9	TRBJ1-1	many	TGTGCCAGCAGCTTAACCCAAATGAACACTGAAGCTTTCTTT	CASSLTQMNTEAFF
.	TRBV7-9	TRBJ1-1	.	TGTGCCAGCAGCTTAAAGGGGGGCCCCGATGAAGCTTTCTTT	CASSLKGGPDEAFF
TRBD2	TRBV7-3	TRBJ2-1	.	TGTGCCAGCAGCTCCCAAAGGGGGACTAGCGGGATCAATGAGCAGTTCTTC	CASSSQRGTSGINEQFF
TRBD1	TRBV5-1	TRBJ1-5	few	TGCGCCAGCAGCTTAGGTGCCCAGGGGGTCAGAGTACAACGGGGCAATCAGCCCCAGCATTTT	CASSLGAQGVRVQRGNQPQHF
.	TRBV7-9	TRBJ2-1	few	TGTGCCAGCAGCCTGTTGTGGGGGTCGGACAATGAGCAGTTCTTC	CASSLLWGSDNEQFF
TRBD2	TRBV7-8	TRBJ2-1	.	TGTGCCAGCAGCTTAGCGCCACGTGGACTAGCGGGACCCGATGAGCAGTTCTTC	CASSLAPRGLAGPDEQFF